A selection of T cell receptor beta chains follows, all from one sample in a study of blood T cell repertoires in COVID-19. Assay: immunoSEQ multiplex PCR; the TCRdb copy retains only in-frame clones and omits some. This sample has tens of thousands of clones, with about 85% found just once. What was sequenced was peripheral blood. These receptors were collected from a man aged 60-69 years with acute or convalescent COVID-19. The CDR3 runs from the conserved cysteine through the conserved F or W. A D gene is named only where the DNA matches it firmly. Only some rows state a clone size, as once, few, many or a class for expanded clones.

abundance	v_gene	j_gene	d_gene	CDR3aa	CDR3nt
.	TRBV6-5	TRBJ2-7	TRBD2	CASTRLAGSYEQYF	TGTGCCAGCACCAGACTAGCGGGGTCCTACGAGCAGTACTTC
.	TRBV6-1	TRBJ1-3	.	CASSENGRRSGNTIYF	TGTGCCAGCAGTGAGAACGGCAGGCGCTCTGGAAACACCATATATTTT
.	TRBV28	TRBJ1-1	.	CASSFPGSAEAFF	TGTGCCAGCAGTTTCCCGGGGAGCGCTGAAGCTTTCTTT
.	TRBV28	TRBJ1-2	TRBD1	CASSQSRDSHGYTF	TGTGCCAGCAGTCAAAGCCGGGACAGTCATGGCTACACCTTC
.	TRBV19	TRBJ2-1	TRBD2	CASTRLAGSGEQFF	TGTGCCAGTACCCGACTAGCGGGGTCTGGTGAGCAGTTCTTC
.	TRBV3-1/TRBV3-2	TRBJ2-7	TRBD1	CASSFAGTGRYEQYF	TGTGCCAGCAGCTTCGCCGGGACAGGACGTTACGAGCAGTACTTC
.	TRBV7-2	TRBJ2-2	.	CASSLVGGRSNTGELFF	TGTGCCAGCAGCTTAGTAGGGGGAAGGTCCAACACCGGGGAGCTGTTTTTT
.	TRBV28	TRBJ2-5	TRBD1	CASSAARTGKETQYF	TGTGCCAGTTCCGCTGCGCGGACAGGGAAGGAGACCCAGTACTTC
.	TRBV28	TRBJ1-2	TRBD1	CASRQNRGGLDGYTF	TGTGCCAGCAGACAAAACAGGGGTGGGTTGGATGGCTACACCTTC
.	TRBV9	TRBJ1-4	TRBD1	CASSGTVSYNEKLFF	TGTGCCAGCAGTGGGACAGTATCCTATAATGAAAAACTGTTTTTT
.	TRBV28	TRBJ2-7	.	CASSPEEYEQYF	TGTGCCAGCAGTCCGGAGGAGTACGAGCAGTACTTC
.	TRBV14	TRBJ2-1	TRBD2	CASSQGQLGLESYNEQFF	TGTGCCAGCAGCCAAGGACAGCTGGGACTAGAATCTTACAATGAGCAGTTCTTC
.	TRBV10-3	TRBJ2-1	TRBD1	CAIRTDRGGSSYNEQFF	TGTGCCATCAGGACGGACAGGGGAGGGAGCTCCTACAATGAGCAGTTCTTC
.	TRBV28	TRBJ2-7	.	CASSEDYEQYF	TGTGCCAGCAGTGAGGACTACGAGCAGTACTTC
.	TRBV28	TRBJ1-6	.	CASTWAGRDNSPLHF	TGTGCCAGCACATGGGCCGGCCGAGATAATTCACCCCTCCACTTT
.	TRBV19	TRBJ2-1	TRBD2	CASSFGTSGIRNEQFF	TGTGCCAGTAGTTTCGGGACTAGCGGGATCCGCAATGAGCAGTTCTTC
.	TRBV27	TRBJ2-1	TRBD2	CASRKDRTSGILYNEQFF	TGTGCCAGCAGAAAGGACCGGACTAGCGGGATTCTATACAATGAGCAGTTCTTC
.	TRBV27	TRBJ1-5	TRBD1	CASSSADRGNQPQHF	TGTGCCAGCAGTTCCGCGGACAGGGGCAATCAGCCCCAGCATTTT
.	TRBV4-2	TRBJ1-5	.	CASSQEVGEGNQPQHF	TGTGCCAGCAGCCAAGAGGTGGGGGAGGGTAATCAGCCCCAGCATTTT
.	TRBV3-1/TRBV3-2	TRBJ1-5	.	CASSQDRGNQPQHF	TGTGCCAGCAGCCAAGACAGGGGCAATCAGCCCCAGCATTTT
.	TRBV28	TRBJ2-7	.	CASRAGHSYEQYF	TGTGCCAGCAGGGCGGGCCACTCCTACGAGCAGTACTTC
.	TRBV19	TRBJ1-5	.	CASSLNRDHSNQPQHF	TGTGCCAGTAGTCTTAACAGGGACCATAGCAATCAGCCCCAGCATTTT
.	TRBV27	TRBJ2-7	TRBD1	CASSPRQGLHLEDEQYF	TGTGCCAGCAGTCCCAGACAGGGGCTACATCTTGAGGACGAGCAGTACTTC
.	TRBV7-2	TRBJ2-7	.	CASSPEGGTYEQYF	TGTGCCAGCAGCCCCGAAGGGGGAACCTACGAGCAGTACTTC
.	TRBV2	TRBJ2-3	.	CASSGQGADTQYF	TGTGCCAGCAGCGGGCAGGGCGCAGATACGCAGTATTTT
.	TRBV5-1	TRBJ2-7	.	CASSSDTPYEQYF	TGCGCCAGCAGCTCGGACACCCCCTACGAGCAGTACTTC
few	TRBV5-4	TRBJ2-5	.	CASSLGGSSGQETQYF	TGTGCCAGCAGCTTGGGTGGTAGTTCGGGCCAAGAGACCCAGTACTTC
.	TRBV10-3	TRBJ2-1	TRBD2	CATATSGRDNEQFF	TGTGCCACCGCTACTAGCGGGAGGGACAATGAGCAGTTCTTC
.	TRBV7-2	TRBJ2-2	.	CASSSTDTGELFF	TGTGCCAGCAGCTCGACAGACACCGGGGAGCTGTTTTTT
once	TRBV6-5	TRBJ2-7	TRBD1	CASSPRQGAGYEQYF	TGTGCCAGCAGTCCTCGACAGGGGGCGGGGTACGAGCAGTACTTC
few	TRBV28	TRBJ2-1	TRBD1	CASTTPGTGLRREQFF	TGTGCCAGCACCACTCCTGGGACAGGTCTTAGGAGGGAGCAGTTCTTC
.	TRBV3-1/TRBV3-2	TRBJ1-1	.	CTSSPTGYTEAFF	TGTACCAGCAGCCCAACAGGGTACACTGAAGCTTTCTTT
.	TRBV7-3	TRBJ2-1	TRBD2	CASSLGGTSGGREQFF	TGTGCCAGCAGCTTAGGTGGGACTAGCGGGGGGAGGGAGCAGTTCTTC
.	TRBV24-1	TRBJ2-7	.	CATSYDTYEQYF	TGTGCCACCAGCTACGACACCTACGAGCAGTACTTC
.	TRBV30	TRBJ1-2	TRBD1	CAWSARQGGSFGYTF	TGTGCCTGGAGTGCGAGACAGGGGGGTTCTTTTGGCTACACCTTC
.	TRBV3-1/TRBV3-2	TRBJ2-2	.	CASSQGGSTGELFF	TGTGCCAGCAGCCAAGGCGGCTCCACCGGGGAGCTGTTTTTT
.	TRBV6-2/TRBV6-3	TRBJ2-3	.	CASSDRARRGDTQYF	TGTGCCAGCAGTGACAGGGCCCGGAGGGGAGATACGCAGTATTTT
.	TRBV10-3	TRBJ1-2	TRBD1	CAIRETGANYGYTF	TGTGCCATCAGGGAGACAGGGGCCAACTATGGCTACACCTTC
.	TRBV28	TRBJ2-7	TRBD2	CASSQRDSNLYEQYF	TGTGCCAGCAGCCAGCGGGACTCAAATCTCTACGAGCAGTACTTC
.	TRBV6-4	TRBJ1-1	.	CASSDQPGSTEAFF	TGTGCCAGCAGTGACCAGCCTGGGAGCACTGAAGCTTTCTTT
few	TRBV24-1	TRBJ1-5	TRBD1	CATSDSRQGLGPQHF	TGTGCCACCAGTGACTCCCGACAGGGGTTGGGGCCCCAGCATTTT
.	TRBV20-1	TRBJ1-2	.	CSARSPSGYTF	TGCAGTGCTAGGTCCCCCAGTGGCTACACCTTC
.	TRBV28	TRBJ1-2	.	CASSLRDYGYTF	TGTGCCAGCAGTTTACGGGACTATGGCTACACCTTC
.	TRBV11-2	TRBJ2-1	.	CASSIAMDRQMGNEQFF	TGTGCCAGCAGCATCGCCATGGACAGACAAATGGGGAATGAGCAGTTCTTC
.	TRBV9	TRBJ2-2	.	CASSVEEAGELFF	TGTGCCAGCAGCGTAGAGGAGGCCGGGGAGCTGTTTTTT
few	TRBV7-3	TRBJ2-1	TRBD2	CASSLEAGGRYEQFF	TGTGCCAGCAGCTTAGAAGCGGGAGGCCGGTATGAGCAGTTCTTC
.	TRBV18	TRBJ1-4	TRBD1	CASSRTGTANEKLFF	TGTGCCAGCTCACGTACCGGGACAGCTAATGAAAAACTGTTTTTT
.	TRBV28	TRBJ2-7	.	CASNLRQVGYEQYF	TGTGCCAGCAATTTGAGACAGGTCGGCTACGAGCAGTACTTC
.	TRBV24-1	TRBJ2-2	.	CATHNGQYTGELFF	TGTGCCACCCACAATGGGCAATACACCGGGGAGCTGTTTTTT
.	TRBV6-1	TRBJ1-4	.	CASSGRRGGTNEKLFF	TGTGCCAGCAGTGGGCGAAGGGGTGGTACTAATGAAAAACTGTTTTTT
.	TRBV18	TRBJ1-1	.	CASSPSWANTEAFF	TGTGCCAGCTCACCGTCATGGGCGAACACTGAAGCTTTCTTT
.	TRBV21-1	TRBJ2-5	.	CASSKGRTSGRQETQYF	TGTGCCAGCAGCAAAGGACGGACTAGCGGGAGGCAAGAGACCCAGTACTTC
.	TRBV5-1	TRBJ2-2	TRBD2	CASSLVAGGGTGELFF	TGCGCCAGCAGCTTGGTAGCGGGAGGAGGTACCGGGGAGCTGTTTTTT